Following are 28 T cell receptor beta chains from one sample sequenced in a study of blood T cell repertoires in COVID-19. Method: immunoSEQ multiplex PCR; TCRdb's copy keeps in-frame clones and lacks some. The sample records about 180,000 clones, approximately 83% being singletons. The sample consisted of peripheral blood. The receptor source for this set is a human donor with active or convalescent COVID-19. The donor label of this sample is uncertain.

This clone was recorded only once. The V gene is TRBV5-4, the J gene TRBJ2-7; TRBD2 matches 10 bases. V shed 6 bases and J 3 bases; nucleotides not matched to a gene: 15. The V gene's germline CDR1 is SGHNT and CDR2 YYREEE (reference sequence). The CDR3 length is 17 residues. DNA for the CDR3: TGTGCCAGCACTGAACGGGTGTTAGCGGGAGGCTTCTACGAGCAGTACTTC. Its translation is CASTERVLAGGFYEQYF.

The chain combines TRBV6-5 with TRBJ2-7; TRBD1 matches at 11 bases. This CDR3 spans 13 amino acids. The V segment lost 10 bases and the J segment 6 bases; nucleotides outside the gene matches: 8. The germline gives CDR1 MNHEY, CDR2 SVGAGI. CDR3 sequence reads: CATSGQGAREQYF. DNA of the CDR3: TGTGCCACCTCAGGACAGGGGGCGCGCGAGCAGTACTTC.

The J gene is TRBJ1-2, the V gene TRBV27; D not resolved. V lost 0 bases and J lost 1, with 6 bases in between. From germline, CDR1 is MNHEY and CDR2 SMNVEV (reference sequence). The CDR3 extends over 14 amino acids. In DNA form, the CDR3 reads TGTGCCAGCAGTTTATCCCGAGTTAACTATGGCTACACCTTC. It encodes CASSLSRVNYGYTF.

This clone was recorded a few times. This rearrangement joins TRBV5-1 to TRBJ1-1; D possibly corresponds to TRBD1 (6 bases). Germline CDR1 is SGHRS and CDR2 is YFSETQ. The CDR3 length is 15 residues. V lost 4 bases to trimming and J lost 0 bases, with 13 bases between them. This chain's CDR3 is CASSRGDTMNTEAFF. The CDR3 DNA reads as TGCGCCAGCAGCCGGGGGGACACAATGAACACTGAAGCTTTCTTT.

This clone occurred once. The chain has TRBV11-2 and TRBJ2-5; TRBD2 agrees at 8 bases. V shed 1 base and J 5 bases; nucleotides not matched to a gene: 6. Germline V gene lookup returns CDR1 SGHAT and CDR2 FQNNGV. The CDR3 extends over 15 amino acids. CDR3 coding DNA: TGTGCCAGCAGCTTAGGTCCCGGGAGGGGCGAGACCCAGTACTTC. Translating gives CASSLGPGRGETQYF.

The genes are TRBV9 and TRBJ2-4; 8 bases map to TRBD1. Germline V gene lookup returns CDR1 SGDLS and CDR2 YYNGEE. V shed 4 bases and J 6 bases; nucleotides not matched to a gene: 12. The CDR3 has 16 amino acids. The CDR3 here is CASSPRMDRALNIQYF. CDR3 DNA sequence: TGTGCCAGCAGCCCCCGTATGGACAGGGCCCTAAACATTCAGTACTTC.

This clone was detected once. The chain carries TRBV6-6 and TRBJ1-5; 9 bases are a match to TRBD1. The germline V gene has CDR1 MNHNY and CDR2 SVGAGI (reference sequence). The CDR3 has 15 amino acids. V shed 5 bases and J 2 bases; nucleotides not matched to a gene: 4. The CDR3, as DNA: TGTGCCAGCAGTAGGACAGGGGAGGGCAATCAGCCCCAGCATTTT. It is translated as CASSRTGEGNQPQHF.

Turning to this clone: The sample holds other DNA sequences that translate to the same CDR3. This chain connects TRBV7-3 to TRBJ1-1, with D maybe TRBD1 (5 bases). CDR3 size: 13 residues. Trimming left V 3 bases short and J 3 bases short, with 8 bases between. The V gene's germline CDR1 is SGHTA and CDR2 FQGTGA. The CDR3 here is CASSFGGDTEAFF. CDR3 sequence (DNA): TGTGCCAGCAGCTTCGGGGGAGACACTGAAGCTTTCTTT.

CDR3 sequence: CASGSELAGGQFGELFF. DNA for the CDR3: TGTGCTAGTGGTTCCGAACTAGCGGGAGGGCAGTTCGGGGAGCTGTTTTTT. This chain uses TRBV12-5 with TRBJ2-2; 13 bases match TRBD2. Germline V gene lookup returns CDR1 LGHNT and CDR2 FRNRAP. J gave up 7 bases and V 4 bases, and 9 bases lay outside the gene matches. The CDR3 spans 17 residues.

The chain joins TRBV30 to TRBJ2-3; a weak D match, TRBD2 (5 bases). This CDR3 spans 12 amino acids. Trimming pared 5 bases from V and 3 bases from J, leaving 9 bases between. CDR1 GTSNPN and CDR2 SVGIG come from the germline V gene (reference sequence). The DNA for the CDR3 is TGTGCCTGGTTCCCGGGGACAGATACGCAGTATTTT. Translating it yields CAWFPGTDTQYF.

V gene TRBV11-2 combines with J gene TRBJ1-2, with D possibly TRBD1 on 5 matching bases. Deletions cut 2 bases from V and 2 bases from J, with 6 bases between. CDR1 is SGHAT and CDR2 is FQNNGV in the germline V gene. The CDR3 is 13 amino acids. The CDR3 DNA reads TGTGCCAGCAGCTTAAGGGGCAACTATGGCTACACCTTC. Its translation: CASSLRGNYGYTF.

The V gene is TRBV6-4, the J gene TRBJ1-6; 8 nucleotides match TRBD1. Germline V gives CDR1 MRHNA, CDR2 SNTAGT. This CDR3 contains 13 residues. Losses at the gene ends were 6 bases for V and 13 bases for J; bases not matched to a gene: 8. CDR3 loop: CASRAGQGTPLHF. The CDR3 DNA reads TGTGCCAGCAGGGCCGGACAGGGAACTCCCCTCCACTTT.

This clone has only one observation. The V gene is TRBV30, the J gene TRBJ1-2; unclear D gene. The CDR3 has 16 residues. Germline CDR1 GTSNPN, CDR2 SVGIG (reference sequence). V lost 4 bases to trimming and J lost 4 bases, with 22 bases between them. The DNA of the CDR3 is TGTGCCTGGAAAGTCGGAGTTCTAACCGAGGTCTATGGCTACACCTTC. Its protein product is CAWKVGVLTEVYGYTF.

The chain carries TRBV18 and TRBJ1-3; D not resolved. The CDR3 has 15 residues. Looked up from germline, CDR1 is KGHSH and CDR2 is LQKENI. Deletions cut 2 bases from V and 4 bases from J, with 12 bases between. This CDR3 is CASSPNREGGNTIYF. DNA for the CDR3: TGTGCCAGCTCACCAAACCGGGAAGGGGGAAACACCATATATTTT.

The V and J genes are TRBV2 and TRBJ1-2; TRBD1 aligns across 7 bases. In germline, CDR1 is SNHLY, CDR2 FYNNEI. The CDR3 sequence is 14 residues long. With V trimmed by 8 bases and J by 5 bases, 11 bases remained unmatched. Here the CDR3 reads CASEIDREVYGYTF. Here the CDR3 DNA reads TGTGCCAGCGAAATTGACAGGGAGGTTTATGGCTACACCTTC.

The chain uses TRBV11-3 and TRBJ2-2; 11 nucleotides agree with TRBD2. The CDR3 totals 17 residues. Germline CDR1 is SGHNT and CDR2 is YENEEA. The J segment lost 5 bases and the V segment lost 5 bases, leaving 10 bases of the junction unmatched. The CDR3 spells CASSATSGSIDTGELFF. The DNA of the CDR3 is TGTGCCAGCAGCGCAACTAGCGGGAGTATTGATACCGGGGAGCTGTTTTTT.

The chain couples TRBV6-1 to TRBJ2-2, with unresolved D. The germline V gene has CDR1 MNHNS and CDR2 SASEGT. Trimming pared 2 bases from V and 1 base from J, leaving 5 bases between. This CDR3 spans 14 amino acids. CDR3 sequence: CASSEILNTGELFF. DNA for the CDR3: TGTGCCAGCAGTGAAATACTGAACACCGGGGAGCTGTTTTTT.

This chain connects TRBV6-5 to TRBJ2-1; weak D call: TRBD2 (6 bases). Germline CDR1 MNHEY, CDR2 SVGAGI. Deletions cut 0 bases from V and 5 bases from J, with 14 bases between. CDR3 size: 16 residues. CDR3 residues: CASSYSRGRGNNEQFF. The CDR3 DNA sequence: TGTGCCAGCAGTTACTCACGGGGCCGGGGGAACAATGAGCAGTTCTTC.

The V and J genes are TRBV7-9 and TRBJ2-5; TRBD2 matches 11 bases. V gave up 7 bases and J gave up 4 bases; unmatched junction bases: 20. Germline V CDR1 and CDR2: SEHNR, FQNEAQ (reference sequence). The CDR3 is made up of 19 amino acids. The CDR3 region is CASNGGPGSSGRLGETQYF. DNA for the CDR3: TGTGCCAGCAACGGGGGCCCAGGCTCTAGCGGGAGGTTAGGAGAGACCCAGTACTTC.

The rearrangement links TRBV6-2 or TRBV6-3 to TRBJ2-7; D remains unclear. Looked up from germline, CDR1 is MNHEY and CDR2 is SVGEGT. The CDR3 totals 13 residues. Trimming pared 5 bases from V and 0 bases from J, leaving 8 bases between. The CDR3 protein is CASSHTRSYEQYF. The DNA of the CDR3 is TGTGCCAGCAGTCACACCCGCTCCTACGAGCAGTACTTC.

This sequence joins TRBV19 and TRBJ2-4, with D maybe TRBD2 (6 bases). The CDR3 runs to 15 residues. CDR1 is LNHDA and CDR2 is SQIVND in the germline V gene (reference sequence). V was pared by 7 bases and J by 0 bases, with 13 bases between. Here the CDR3 DNA reads TGTGCCAGTACGGATTCGGGACTAGCCAAAAACATTCAGTACTTC. Its translation is CASTDSGLAKNIQYF.

This clone came up once. The chain is built from TRBV19 and TRBJ2-5, with 8 positions matching TRBD2. V shed 2 bases, J shed 5 bases, and the junction held 7 bases outside the gene matches. The CDR3 is 15 residues long. CDR1 and CDR2 (germline): LNHDA, SQIVND (reference sequence). CDR3 region: CASSIQRELRETQYF. The CDR3 DNA follows: TGTGCCAGTAGTATACAGCGGGAGCTGAGGGAGACCCAGTACTTC.

The J gene is TRBJ1-5, the V gene TRBV23-1; 8 nucleotides line up with TRBD1. TRBV23-1 is recorded as an ORF, its role being uncertain. The CDR3 is made up of 18 amino acids. J was trimmed by 4 bases and V by 2 bases; bases with no gene match: 13. CDR3 bases: TGCGCCAGCAGTCAACTCTGGACAGGGCCTAGATTAAATCAGCCCCAGCATTTT. Translating gives CASSQLWTGPRLNQPQHF.

The V call is TRBV6-2 or TRBV6-3, the J call TRBJ2-7; D possibly corresponds to TRBD1 (6 bases). V was pared by 4 bases and J by 0 bases, with 10 bases between. The CDR3 covers 14 residues. CDR1 and CDR2 (germline): MNHEY, SVGEGT. The CDR3 DNA reads as TGTGCCAGCAGTTCCTACAGGGTCTCCTACGAGCAGTACTTC. The encoded protein is CASSSYRVSYEQYF.

This sequence joins TRBV29-1 and TRBJ1-2; possibly TRBD1 for D (6 bases). The CDR3 extends over 17 amino acids. Germline V gives CDR1 SQVTM, CDR2 ANQGSEA. Trimming left V 5 bases short and J 1 base short, with 23 bases between. This CDR3 is CSVPSFSRDKSNYGYTF. CDR3 DNA: TGCAGCGTTCCCTCCTTTAGCCGGGACAAAAGTAACTATGGCTACACCTTC. Filled out from reference TRBV29-1 and TRBJ1-2, the complete variable domain reads SAVISQKPSRDICQRGTSLTIQCQVDSQVTMMFWYRQQPGQSLTLIATANQGSEATYESGFVIDKFPISRPNLTFSTLTVSNMSPEDSSIYLCSVPSFSRDKSNYGYTFGSGTRLTVV.

This chain joins TRBV4-3 and TRBJ1-2, with D maybe TRBD1 (6 bases). V was clipped by 3 bases and J by 8 bases, with 10 bases between them. Per germline, CDR1 LGHNA and CDR2 YSLEER. The CDR3 sequence is 12 residues long. The DNA for the CDR3 is TGCGCCAGCAGCCAGAACAGGGAGGGCTACACCTTC. It encodes CASSQNREGYTF.

The rearrangement uses TRBV7-2 and TRBJ2-7; tentative D call: TRBD2 (5 bases). The CDR3 is 14 residues long. Trimming cost V 5 bases and J 2 bases, with 13 bases left between them. Per the germline V gene, CDR1 is SGHTA and CDR2 is FQGNSA. CDR3 in amino acids: CASSRPDFPYEQYF. DNA for the CDR3: TGTGCCAGCAGCCGCCCGGACTTTCCCTACGAGCAGTACTTC.

V gene TRBV28 combines with J gene TRBJ1-2; possible D gene TRBD1, 5 bases. V lost 1 base to trimming and J lost 7 bases, with 7 bases between them. Germline-derived CDR1 and CDR2 are MDHEN and SYDVKM. The CDR3 extends over 12 amino acids. The CDR3 region is CASSLYQGGYTF. DNA of the CDR3: TGTGCCAGCAGTTTATATCAGGGTGGCTACACCTTC.